This paragraph covers one T cell receptor (beta chain) sequence. Authors' analysis steps: Amplifying reference gene primers gave estimates of nucleated cell counts. TCRdb keeps only in-frame clones here, not all; method: immunoSEQ multiplex PCR. Clone size and the V and J calls come from that table; the DNA yielded D and trimming. Of roughly 180,000 clones listed, 79% are singletons. J gave up 5 bases and V 5 bases, and 18 bases lay outside the gene matches. The V gene's germline CDR1 is SEHNR and CDR2 FQNEAQ (reference sequence). This CDR3 region has 18 residues. Seattle patients were enrolled while actively infected and followed longitudinally. This record belongs to a study of blood T cell repertoires in COVID-19. Study-wide context: Samples of COVID-19 (acute and convalescent) were obtained from the United States, Italy and Spain. Nucleic acid was either cDNA or gDNA, and it came from T cells, B-cell-depleted T cells, or PBMCs.

The receptor was isolated from a woman aged 60-75 years with COVID-19, enrolled during active disease. This chain links TRBV7-9 with TRBJ2-1, with 7 nucleotides matching TRBD1. The sample was peripheral blood. CDR3 amino acids: CASSPKWTGSTLNNEQFF. CDR3 coding DNA: TGTGCCAGCAGCCCCAAATGGACAGGTTCTACTCTAAACAATGAGCAGTTCTTC.